These T cell receptor beta chains were read from a single sample in a study of cytomegalovirus exposure and HLA in healthy donors. Profiled with immunoSEQ multiplex PCR; TCRdb holds only in-frame clones, not every one. Among 95,000 to 100,000 clones listed, around 72% were seen once. The sequencing sample was made of PBMCs. These receptors were collected from a male donor in good health and CMV-seronegative. CDR3s include the opening cysteine and the closing phenylalanine or tryptophan. The D gene is left open where the match is weak. Rows give clone size only sometimes, using once, few, many, or a class for an expanded clone.

J: TRBJ2-7
V: TRBV19
D: -
size: -
CDR3: CATGGAASSYEQYF
DNA: TGTGCCACCGGAGGGGCGGCTAGCTCCTACGAGCAGTACTTC

J: TRBJ2-1
V: TRBV7-8
D: -
size: -
CDR3: CASSSPRMAFFSYNEQFF
DNA: TGTGCCAGCAGCTCACCCCGTATGGCATTCTTTTCCTACAATGAGCAGTTCTTC

J: TRBJ1-1
V: TRBV29-1
D: -
size: -
CDR3: CSVLWNTEAFF
DNA: TGCAGCGTTTTATGGAACACTGAAGCTTTCTTT

J: TRBJ1-5
V: TRBV19
D: TRBD1
size: -
CDR3: CASSILPGTVNQPQHF
DNA: TGTGCCAGTAGTATCCTCCCCGGGACAGTGAATCAGCCCCAGCATTTT

J: TRBJ2-2
V: TRBV5-1
D: -
size: -
CDR3: CASSLGQGYTGELFF
DNA: TGCGCCAGCAGCTTAGGGCAGGGGTACACCGGGGAGCTGTTTTTT

J: TRBJ2-7
V: TRBV30
D: TRBD2
size: once
CDR3: CALGTKGPYEQYF
DNA: TGTGCCTTGGGGACTAAGGGTCCCTACGAGCAGTACTTC

J: TRBJ2-5
V: TRBV30
D: TRBD2
size: few
CDR3: CAWSLRGLAGGGETQYF
DNA: TGTGCCTGGAGTCTGAGGGGACTAGCGGGAGGGGGGGAGACCCAGTACTTC

J: TRBJ1-2
V: TRBV6-6
D: -
size: few
CDR3: CASSRGNQEGYTF
DNA: TGTGCCAGCAGCCGGGGAAACCAGGAAGGCTACACCTTC

J: TRBJ2-3
V: TRBV19
D: TRBD1
size: few
CDR3: CASSIGTGVRSTDTQYF
DNA: TGTGCCAGTAGTATAGGGACAGGAGTCCGAAGCACAGATACGCAGTATTTT

J: TRBJ1-2
V: TRBV5-4
D: TRBD1
size: -
CDR3: CASSSPGTGQSDGYTF
DNA: TGTGCCAGCAGCTCGCCGGGGACAGGGCAATCTGATGGCTACACCTTC

J: TRBJ1-4
V: TRBV9
D: TRBD1
size: -
CDR3: CASSVTGGTTNEKLFF
DNA: TGTGCCAGCAGCGTAACAGGGGGAACAACTAATGAAAAACTGTTTTTT

J: TRBJ1-1
V: TRBV7-2
D: -
size: few
CDR3: CASSLRGGSSF
DNA: TGTGCCAGCAGCTTAAGGGGCGGCAGCTCTTTT

J: TRBJ1-2
V: TRBV2
D: -
size: -
CDR3: CASSPHQQGGYYGYTF
DNA: TGTGCCAGCAGCCCCCATCAACAGGGCGGGTACTATGGCTACACCTTC

J: TRBJ1-5
V: TRBV19
D: TRBD1
size: few
CDR3: CASQTGQGFFNQPQHF
DNA: TGTGCCAGCCAAACTGGACAGGGGTTTTTTAATCAGCCCCAGCATTTT

J: TRBJ2-1
V: TRBV6-4
D: -
size: many
CDR3: CASSRDSSPSNEQFF
DNA: TGTGCCAGCAGTAGGGACTCCTCTCCCTCCAATGAGCAGTTCTTC

J: TRBJ2-5
V: TRBV7-2
D: TRBD1
size: -
CDR3: CASSPDLGRGQETQYF
DNA: TGTGCCAGCAGCCCGGACCTTGGCAGGGGGCAAGAGACCCAGTACTTC

J: TRBJ1-5
V: TRBV28
D: -
size: -
CDR3: CASSTGTPSYQPQHF
DNA: TGTGCCAGCAGTACCGGGACACCATCGTATCAGCCCCAGCATTTT

J: TRBJ1-1
V: TRBV21-1
D: -
size: -
CDR3: CASRDRENTEAFF
DNA: TGTGCCAGCAGAGACAGGGAAAACACTGAAGCTTTCTTT